The entry below describes one T cell receptor beta chain. This record comes from a study of control samples from healthy donors and cancer patients. The data were produced by immunoSEQ multiplex PCR, yet TCRdb's version contains in-frame clones alone and is incomplete. Here the sample spans about 230,000 clones, 82% being singletons. The ends were cut back, 3 bases at V and 3 bases at J, with 10 bases in the middle. CDR3 size: 13 residues. Germline V gene sequence: CDR1 SGDLS, CDR2 YYNGEE. Sequenced sample: PBMCs. The receptor was isolated from a woman aged 55-69 years with lung cancer. The chain recombines TRBV9 with TRBJ2-7; possible D gene TRBD1, 6 bases. CDR3 sequence reads: CASSAGQSYEQYF. The CDR3 DNA reads TGTGCCAGCAGCGCTGGACAGAGCTACGAGCAGTACTTC.